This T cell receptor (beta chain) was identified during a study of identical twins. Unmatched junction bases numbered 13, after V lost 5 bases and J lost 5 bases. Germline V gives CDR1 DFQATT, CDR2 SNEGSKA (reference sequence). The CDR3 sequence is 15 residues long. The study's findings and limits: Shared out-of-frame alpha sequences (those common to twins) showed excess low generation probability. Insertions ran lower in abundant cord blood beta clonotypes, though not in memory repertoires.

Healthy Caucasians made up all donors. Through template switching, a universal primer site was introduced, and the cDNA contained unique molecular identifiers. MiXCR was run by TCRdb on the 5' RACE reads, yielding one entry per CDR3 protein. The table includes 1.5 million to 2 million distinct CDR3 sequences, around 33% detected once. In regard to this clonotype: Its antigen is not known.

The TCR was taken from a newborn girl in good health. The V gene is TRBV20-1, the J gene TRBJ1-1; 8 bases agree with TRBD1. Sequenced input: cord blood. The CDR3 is CSAGALDREATEAFF. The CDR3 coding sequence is TGCAGTGCTGGAGCCCTGGACAGGGAGGCGACTGAAGCTTTCTTT.